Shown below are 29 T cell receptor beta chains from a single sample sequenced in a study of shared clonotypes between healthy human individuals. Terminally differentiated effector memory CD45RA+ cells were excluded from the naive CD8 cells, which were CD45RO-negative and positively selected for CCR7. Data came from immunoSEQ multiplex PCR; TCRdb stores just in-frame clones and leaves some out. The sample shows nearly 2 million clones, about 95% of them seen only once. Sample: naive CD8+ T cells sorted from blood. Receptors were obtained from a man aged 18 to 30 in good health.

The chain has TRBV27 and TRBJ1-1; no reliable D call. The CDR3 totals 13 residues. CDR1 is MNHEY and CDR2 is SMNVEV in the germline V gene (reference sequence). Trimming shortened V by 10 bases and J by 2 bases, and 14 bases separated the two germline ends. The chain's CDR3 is CAIRAAGNTEAFF. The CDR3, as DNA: TGTGCCATTCGCGCGGCAGGTAACACTGAAGCTTTCTTT.

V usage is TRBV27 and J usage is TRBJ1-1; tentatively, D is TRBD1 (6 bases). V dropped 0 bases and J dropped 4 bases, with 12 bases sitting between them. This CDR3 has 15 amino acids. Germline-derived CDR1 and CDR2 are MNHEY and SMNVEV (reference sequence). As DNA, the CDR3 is TGTGCCAGCAGTTTATCACTCGAGGGGGGCACTGAAGCTTTCTTT. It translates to CASSLSLEGGTEAFF.

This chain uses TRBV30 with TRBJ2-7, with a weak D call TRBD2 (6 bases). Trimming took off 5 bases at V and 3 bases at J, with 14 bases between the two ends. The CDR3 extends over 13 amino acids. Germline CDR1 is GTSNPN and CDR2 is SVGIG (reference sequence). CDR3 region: CAWDGTEFYEQYF. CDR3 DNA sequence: TGTGCCTGGGACGGGACTGAGTTCTACGAGCAGTACTTC.

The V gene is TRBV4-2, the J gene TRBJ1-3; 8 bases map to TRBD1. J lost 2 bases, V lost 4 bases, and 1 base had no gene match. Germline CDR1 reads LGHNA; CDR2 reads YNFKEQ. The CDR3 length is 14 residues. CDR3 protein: CASSPTGAGNTIYF. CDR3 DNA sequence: TGTGCCAGCAGCCCGACAGGGGCTGGAAACACCATATATTTT.

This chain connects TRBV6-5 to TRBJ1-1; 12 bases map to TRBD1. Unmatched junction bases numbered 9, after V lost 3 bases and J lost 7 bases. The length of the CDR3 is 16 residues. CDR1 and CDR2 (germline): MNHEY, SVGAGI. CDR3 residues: CASSYSTGQGAIEAFF. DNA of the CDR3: TGTGCCAGCAGTTATTCAACGGGACAGGGGGCAATTGAAGCTTTCTTT.

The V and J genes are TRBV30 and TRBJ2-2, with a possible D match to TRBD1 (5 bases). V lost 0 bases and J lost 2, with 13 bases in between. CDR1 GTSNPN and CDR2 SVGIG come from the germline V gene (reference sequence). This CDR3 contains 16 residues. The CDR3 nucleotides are TGTGCCTGGAGTGTAGAATTAGGGGAAAACACCGGGGAGCTGTTTTTT. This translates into CAWSVELGENTGELFF.

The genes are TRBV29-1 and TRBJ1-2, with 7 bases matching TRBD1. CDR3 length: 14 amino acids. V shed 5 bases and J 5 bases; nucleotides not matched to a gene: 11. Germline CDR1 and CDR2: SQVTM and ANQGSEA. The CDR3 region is CSVIPEGAGYGYTF. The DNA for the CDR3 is TGCAGCGTTATCCCTGAGGGGGCTGGGTATGGCTACACCTTC.

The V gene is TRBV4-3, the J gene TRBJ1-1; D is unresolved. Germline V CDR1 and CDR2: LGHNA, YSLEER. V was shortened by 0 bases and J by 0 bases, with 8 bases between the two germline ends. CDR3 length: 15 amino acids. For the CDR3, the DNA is TGCGCCAGCAGCCAAGAGAGGAGGGTGAACACTGAAGCTTTCTTT. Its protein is CASSQERRVNTEAFF.

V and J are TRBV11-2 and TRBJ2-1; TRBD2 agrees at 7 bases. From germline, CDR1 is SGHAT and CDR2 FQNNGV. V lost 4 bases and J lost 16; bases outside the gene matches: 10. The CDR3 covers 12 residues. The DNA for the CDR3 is TGTGCCAGCAGCTCATTAAGCGGGGACGCTTTCTTC. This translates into CASSSLSGDAFF.

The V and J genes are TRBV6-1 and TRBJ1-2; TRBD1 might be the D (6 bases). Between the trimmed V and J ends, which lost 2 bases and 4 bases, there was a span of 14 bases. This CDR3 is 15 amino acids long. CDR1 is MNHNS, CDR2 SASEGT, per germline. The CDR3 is CASSETRGASYGYTF. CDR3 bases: TGTGCCAGCAGTGAAACCAGGGGCGCTTCCTATGGCTACACCTTC.

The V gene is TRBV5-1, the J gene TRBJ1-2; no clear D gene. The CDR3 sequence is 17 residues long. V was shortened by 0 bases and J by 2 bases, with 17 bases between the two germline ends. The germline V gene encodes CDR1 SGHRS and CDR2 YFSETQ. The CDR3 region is CASSLVKMAGENYGYTF. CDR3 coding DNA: TGCGCCAGCAGCTTGGTGAAAATGGCGGGAGAGAACTATGGCTACACCTTC.

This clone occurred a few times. The CDR3 here is CATHSTRLIYGYTF. CDR3 sequence (DNA): TGCGCCACCCATTCCACACGACTTATTTATGGCTACACCTTC. The rearrangement uses TRBV10-1 and TRBJ1-2; D is uncertain. The CDR3 has 14 residues. Germline V gene lookup returns CDR1 WNHNN and CDR2 SYGVQD (reference sequence). Trimming left V 10 bases short and J 5 bases short, with 20 bases between.

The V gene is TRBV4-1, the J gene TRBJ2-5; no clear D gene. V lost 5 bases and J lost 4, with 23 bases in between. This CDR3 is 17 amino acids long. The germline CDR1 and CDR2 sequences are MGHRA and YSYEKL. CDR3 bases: TGCGCCAGCAGCTTAAACCACGGAGCTCCTCTCCCAGAGACCCAGTACTTC. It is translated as CASSLNHGAPLPETQYF.

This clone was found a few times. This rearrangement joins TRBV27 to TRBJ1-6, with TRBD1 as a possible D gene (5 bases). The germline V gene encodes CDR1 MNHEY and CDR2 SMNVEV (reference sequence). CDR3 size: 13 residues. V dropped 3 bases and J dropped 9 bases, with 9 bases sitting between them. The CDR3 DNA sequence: TGTGCCAGCAGTTTCGGGGCTGGTTCACCCCTCCACTTT. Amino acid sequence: CASSFGAGSPLHF.

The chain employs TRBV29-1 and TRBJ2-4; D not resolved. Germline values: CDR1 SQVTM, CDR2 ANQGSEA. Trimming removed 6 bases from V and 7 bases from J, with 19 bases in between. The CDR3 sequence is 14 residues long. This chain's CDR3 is CSVTPLAQPNIQYF. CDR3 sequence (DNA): TGCAGCGTAACACCCTTGGCCCAACCCAACATTCAGTACTTC.

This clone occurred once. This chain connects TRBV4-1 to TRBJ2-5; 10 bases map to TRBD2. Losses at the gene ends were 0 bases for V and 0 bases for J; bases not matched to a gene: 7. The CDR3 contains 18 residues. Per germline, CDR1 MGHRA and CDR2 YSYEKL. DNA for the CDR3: TGCGCCAGCAGCCAAGAATCACTAGCGGGGTTGTACCAAGAGACCCAGTACTTC. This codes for CASSQESLAGLYQETQYF.

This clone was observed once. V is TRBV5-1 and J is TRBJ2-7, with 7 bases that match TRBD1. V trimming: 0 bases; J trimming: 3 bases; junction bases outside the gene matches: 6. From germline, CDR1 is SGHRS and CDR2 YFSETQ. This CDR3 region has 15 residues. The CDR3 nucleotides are TGCGCCAGCAGCTTGGCCGCGGACAGGTTCTACGAGCAGTACTTC. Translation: CASSLAADRFYEQYF.

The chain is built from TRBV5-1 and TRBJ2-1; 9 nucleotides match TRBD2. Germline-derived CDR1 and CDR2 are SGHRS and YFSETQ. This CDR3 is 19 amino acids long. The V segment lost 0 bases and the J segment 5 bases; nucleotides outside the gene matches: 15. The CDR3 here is CASSLGRVGAGGPDNEQFF. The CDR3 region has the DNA TGCGCCAGCAGCTTGGGCAGGGTCGGCGCGGGAGGGCCGGACAATGAGCAGTTCTTC. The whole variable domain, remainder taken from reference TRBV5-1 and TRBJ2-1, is KAGVTQTPRYLIKTRGQQVTLSCSPISGHRSVSWYQQTPGQGLQFLFEYFSETQRNKGNFPGRFSGRQFSNSRSEMNVSTLELGDSALYLCASSLGRVGAGGPDNEQFFGPGTRLTVL.

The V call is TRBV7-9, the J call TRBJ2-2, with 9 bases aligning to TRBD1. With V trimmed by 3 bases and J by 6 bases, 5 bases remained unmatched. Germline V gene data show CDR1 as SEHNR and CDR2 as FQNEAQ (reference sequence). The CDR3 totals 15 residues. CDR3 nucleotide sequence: TGTGCCAGCAGCTTCGGACAGGGGTGGGCCGGGGAGCTGTTTTTT. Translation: CASSFGQGWAGELFF.

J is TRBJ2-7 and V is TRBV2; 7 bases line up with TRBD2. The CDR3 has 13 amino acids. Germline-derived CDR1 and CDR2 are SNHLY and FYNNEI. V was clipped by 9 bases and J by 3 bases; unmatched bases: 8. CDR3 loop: CARGSGADYEQYF. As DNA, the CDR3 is TGTGCCAGGGGGAGCGGGGCGGACTACGAGCAGTACTTC.

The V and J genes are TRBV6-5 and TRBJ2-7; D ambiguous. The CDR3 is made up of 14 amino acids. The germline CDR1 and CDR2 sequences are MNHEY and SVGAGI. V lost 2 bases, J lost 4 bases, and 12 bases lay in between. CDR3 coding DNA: TGTGCCAGCAGTTACGCCCCATTAGAGTACGAGCAGTACTTC. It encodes CASSYAPLEYEQYF.

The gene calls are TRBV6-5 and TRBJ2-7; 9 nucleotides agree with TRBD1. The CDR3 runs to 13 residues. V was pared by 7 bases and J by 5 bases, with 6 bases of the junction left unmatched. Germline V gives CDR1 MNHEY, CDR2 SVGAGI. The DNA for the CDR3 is TGTGCCAGCACCGAGGGACAGGGCGACGAGCAGTACTTC. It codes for CASTEGQGDEQYF.

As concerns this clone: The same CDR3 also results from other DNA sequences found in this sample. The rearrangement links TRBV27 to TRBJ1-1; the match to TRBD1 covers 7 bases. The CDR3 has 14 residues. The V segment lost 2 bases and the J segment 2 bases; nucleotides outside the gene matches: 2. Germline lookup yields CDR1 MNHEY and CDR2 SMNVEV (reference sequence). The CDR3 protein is CASSLRQGNTEAFF. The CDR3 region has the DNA TGTGCCAGCAGTTTAAGACAGGGTAACACTGAAGCTTTCTTT.

DNA for the CDR3: TGTGCCAGCACCACAGGGGTAGAGACCCAGTACTTC. Its translation is CASTTGVETQYF. V usage is TRBV2 and J usage is TRBJ2-5, with 7 nucleotides matching TRBD1. The germline V gene encodes CDR1 SNHLY and CDR2 FYNNEI. J was trimmed by 4 bases and V by 7 bases; bases with no gene match: 3. This CDR3 is 12 amino acids long.

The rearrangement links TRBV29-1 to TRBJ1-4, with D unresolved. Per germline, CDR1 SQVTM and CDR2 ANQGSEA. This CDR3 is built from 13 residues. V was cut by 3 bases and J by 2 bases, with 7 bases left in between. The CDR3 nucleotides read TGCAGCGTTGAGGGTCCCACTAATGAAAAACTGTTTTTT. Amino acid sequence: CSVEGPTNEKLFF. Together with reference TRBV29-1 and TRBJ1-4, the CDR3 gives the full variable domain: SAVISQKPSRDICQRGTSLTIQCQVDSQVTMMFWYRQQPGQSLTLIATANQGSEATYESGFVIDKFPISRPNLTFSTLTVSNMSPEDSSIYLCSVEGPTNEKLFFGSGTQLSVL.

The CDR3 DNA follows: TGCGCCAGCAGCCAAGATACGGGGTCGGCTCAGCCCCAGCATTTT. It encodes CASSQDTGSAQPQHF. This rearrangement joins TRBV4-1 to TRBJ1-5; D is uncertain. V was trimmed by 0 bases and J by 6 bases, leaving 12 bases between them. Germline V gene sequence: CDR1 MGHRA, CDR2 YSYEKL. The CDR3 covers 15 residues.

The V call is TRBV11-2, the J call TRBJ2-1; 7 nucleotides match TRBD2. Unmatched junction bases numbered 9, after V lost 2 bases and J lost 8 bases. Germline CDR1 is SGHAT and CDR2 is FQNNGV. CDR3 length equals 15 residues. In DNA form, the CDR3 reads TGTGCCAGCAGCTTAAAAGCGGGGTGGCGCGATGAGCAGTTCTTC. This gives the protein CASSLKAGWRDEQFF. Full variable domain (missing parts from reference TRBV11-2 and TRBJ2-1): EAGVAQSPRYKIIEKRQSVAFWCNPISGHATLYWYQQILGQGPKLLIQFQNNGVVDDSQLPKDRFSAERLKGVDSTLKIQPAKLEDSAVYLCASSLKAGWRDEQFFGPGTRLTVL.

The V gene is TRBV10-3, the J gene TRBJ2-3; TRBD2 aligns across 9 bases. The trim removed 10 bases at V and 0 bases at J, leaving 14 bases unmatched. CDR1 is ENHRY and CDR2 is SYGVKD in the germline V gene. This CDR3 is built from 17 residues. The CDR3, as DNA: TGTGCCAGCGGTGACCCTACTAGCGGGTCTAGCACAGATACGCAGTATTTT. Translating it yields CASGDPTSGSSTDTQYF.

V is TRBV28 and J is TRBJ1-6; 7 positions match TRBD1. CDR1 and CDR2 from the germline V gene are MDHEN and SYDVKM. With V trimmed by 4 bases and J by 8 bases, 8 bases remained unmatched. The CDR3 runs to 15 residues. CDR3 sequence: CASSSDREYHSPLHF. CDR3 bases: TGTGCCAGCAGTTCTGACAGGGAATATCATTCACCCCTCCACTTT. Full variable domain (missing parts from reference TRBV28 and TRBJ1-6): DVKVTQSSRYLVKRTGEKVFLECVQDMDHENMFWYRQDPGLGLRLIYFSYDVKMKEKGDIPEGYSVSREKKERFSLILESASTNQTSMYLCASSSDREYHSPLHFGNGTRLTVT.